Sequencing of this T cell receptor (beta chain) was carried out in a study of control samples from healthy donors and cancer patients. TCRdb's copy holds only in-frame clones and misses some; the assay was immunoSEQ multiplex PCR. This table has 75,000 to 90,000 clones, 89% appearing once. The CDR3 spans 16 residues. Trimming removed 1 base from V and 0 bases from J, with 11 bases in between. Germline V gene data show CDR1 as SGHDN and CDR2 as FVKESK. This clonotype was obtained from a man in his fifties in good health. J is TRBJ2-3 and V is TRBV14; D gene uncertain. The sequencing input was blood. CDR3 protein: CASSQVPVPSTDTQYF. CDR3 coding DNA: TGTGCCAGCAGCCAAGTCCCGGTACCTAGCACAGATACGCAGTATTTT.